One sample yielded the 5 T cell receptor beta chains listed below, sequenced in a study of Graves' ophthalmopathy and Graves' hyperthyroidism. From RNA, the CDR3 regions of TCR beta chains were amplified and sequenced. HTBI primers were used in a first-round RT-PCR, which preceded a second-round multiplex PCR. TCRdb re-analysed the multiplex PCR reads in MiXCR, keeping a single row per CDR3 protein. The repertoire holds over a million distinct CDR3 sequences, with 35% to 45% as singletons. Sequenced: peripheral blood or thyroid tissue (not recorded which). These receptor sequences come from an adult man with Graves' hyperthyroidism.

The chain uses TRBV2 and TRBJ1-2; 9 nucleotides agree with TRBD1. The junction had 6 bases not matched to a gene; V was cut back by 2 bases and J by 8 bases. CDR3 length: 14 residues. The germline V gene encodes CDR1 SNHLY and CDR2 FYNNEI. The CDR3 nucleotides read TGTGCCAGCAGTGAAAGGCACAGGGGGCGAGGCTACACCTTC. It codes for CASSERHRGRGYTF.

Concerning this clonotype: A much bigger clone sits one base away, suggesting this may be a read error. This sequence joins TRBV11-1 and TRBJ1-1; D remains ambiguous. V lost 4 bases and J 3 bases, leaving 15 bases between the germline ends. The CDR3 contains 15 residues. Per the germline V gene, CDR1 is SGHAT and CDR2 is FQDESV (reference sequence). CDR3 sequence reads: CASSSSPTYDTEAFF. CDR3 DNA: TGTGCCAGCAGCTCATCCCCCACCTACGACACTGAAGCTTTCTTT.

This clonotype was seen ten or more times. The J gene is TRBJ2-7, the V gene TRBV7-8; perhaps TRBD1 as D (5 bases). The CDR3 totals 11 residues. From germline, CDR1 is SGHVS and CDR2 FQNEAQ. Trimming shortened V by 2 bases and J by 8 bases, and 7 bases separated the two germline ends. This CDR3 reads CASSLLGQQYF. As DNA, the CDR3 is TGTGCCAGCAGCTTATTGGGGCAGCAGTACTTC.

This clonotype was counted between two and nine times. The J gene is TRBJ2-2, the V gene TRBV19; D may be TRBD1 (5 bases). Germline V gene lookup returns CDR1 LNHDA and CDR2 SQIVND (reference sequence). This CDR3 spans 15 amino acids. V lost 5 bases, J lost 7 bases, and 17 bases lay in between. CDR3 bases: TGTGCCAGTAGTCCCAGAAGACAGTTAAACGGGGAGCTGTTTTTT. Its protein is CASSPRRQLNGELFF. The full variable domain, its missing parts supplied by reference TRBV19 and TRBJ2-2, is DGGITQSPKYLFRKEGQNVTLSCEQNLNHDAMYWYRQDPGQGLRLIYYSQIVNDFQKGDIAEGYSVSREKKESFPLTVTSAQKNPTAFYLCASSPRRQLNGELFFGEGSRLTVL.

On this clonotype: A much larger clone is a single base away; this may be a read error. The chain joins TRBV19 to TRBJ1-2; a weak D match, TRBD1 (5 bases). Germline CDR1 reads LNHDA; CDR2 reads SQIVND (reference sequence). This CDR3 is built from 14 residues. The CDR3 DNA follows: TGTGCCAGTAGTACCCTTGGGGGAGACTATGGCCACACCTTC. Its protein is CASSTLGGDYGHTF. The complete variable domain, with remaining parts taken from reference TRBV19 and TRBJ1-2, reads DGGITQSPKYLFRKEGQNVTLSCEQNLNHDAMYWYRQDPGQGLRLIYYSQIVNDFQKGDIAEGYSVSREKKESFPLTVTSAQKNPTAFYLCASSTLGGDYGHTFGSGTRLTVV.